This passage covers 32 T cell receptor beta chains from one sample sequenced in a study of PD-1 blockade in classical Hodgkin lymphoma. As to time point: cycle 4 day 1 (C4D1), after more than 5 weeks of nivolumab. There was relapse after autologous stem cell transplantation in every patient, and there was variation in brentuximab vedotin exposure. TCRdb's copy holds only in-frame clones and misses some; the assay was immunoSEQ multiplex PCR. The sample records about 89,000 clones, 75% to 95% being singletons. Specimen: peripheral blood mononuclear cells (PBMCs), collected before the fourth cycle of nivolumab. The receptors come from a human donor with classical Hodgkin lymphoma.

The chain joins TRBV6-6 to TRBJ2-5, with 8 bases matching TRBD2. Germline V lookup: CDR1 MNHNY, CDR2 SVGAGI (reference sequence). The CDR3 spans 16 residues. V shed 0 bases, J shed 2 bases, and the junction held 5 bases outside the gene matches. The CDR3 nucleotides read TGTGCCAGCAGTTACTCCGGGGGGGCAGGACAAGAGACCCAGTACTTC. This encodes CASSYSGGAGQETQYF.

The chain is built from TRBV5-4 and TRBJ1-5; D not resolved. The CDR3 contains 14 residues. Germline CDR1 reads SGHNT; CDR2 reads YYREEE (reference sequence). V was clipped by 5 bases and J by 0 bases, with 9 bases between them. CDR3 protein: CASRNGDSNQPQHF. The DNA of the CDR3 is TGTGCCAGCAGAAACGGAGATAGCAATCAGCCCCAGCATTTT.

The chain is built from TRBV5-4 and TRBJ2-5; tentatively, D is TRBD1 (6 bases). V was shortened by 4 bases and J by 1 base, with 11 bases between the two germline ends. The CDR3 runs 14 residues. Germline CDR1 and CDR2: SGHNT and YYREEE (reference sequence). The CDR3, as DNA: TGTGCCAGCAGCGGACAGAGTTTCCAAGAGACCCAGTACTTC. This sequence encodes CASSGQSFQETQYF.

The rearrangement links TRBV4-1 to TRBJ1-1; 9 bases are shared with TRBD1. Germline values: CDR1 MGHRA, CDR2 YSYEKL. The CDR3 runs to 14 residues. V dropped 3 bases and J dropped 3; count of bases not matched to a gene: 2. CDR3 sequence reads: CASSHRQGDTEAFF. The CDR3 nucleotides are TGCGCCAGCAGCCACAGACAGGGGGACACTGAAGCTTTCTTT.

There are a few counts of this clone. The sample holds other DNA sequences that translate to the same CDR3. The chain couples TRBV29-1 to TRBJ1-1; tentative D call: TRBD1 (5 bases). CDR3 length: 11 amino acids. Germline CDR1 reads SQVTM; CDR2 reads ANQGSEA. V was shortened by 6 bases and J by 4 bases, with 9 bases between the two germline ends. The CDR3 nucleotides read TGCAGCGTAGGCGGGGGCACTGAAGCTTTCTTT. Protein sequence: CSVGGGTEAFF.

The chain uses TRBV7-9 and TRBJ1-1; D call uncertain. This CDR3 is built from 14 residues. V dropped 1 base and J dropped 3 bases, with 9 bases sitting between them. Germline assignment: CDR1 SEHNR and CDR2 FQNEAQ (reference sequence). The CDR3 DNA sequence: TGTGCCAGCAGCTTAGAGGGAGTGTACACTGAAGCTTTCTTT. Translation gives CASSLEGVYTEAFF.

The V gene is TRBV6-6, the J gene TRBJ2-2; the D gene is possibly TRBD2 (5 bases). Germline loops: CDR1 MNHNY, CDR2 SVGAGI (reference sequence). The V and J ends lost 6 bases and 1 base respectively, with 12 bases between them. The length of the CDR3 is 15 residues. The CDR3 nucleotides are TGTGCCAGCAGCCTTTCTGGAGGGAACACCGGGGAGCTGTTTTTT. Residues: CASSLSGGNTGELFF.

V and J are TRBV5-5 and TRBJ2-7; D perhaps matches TRBD2 (6 bases). Germline lookup yields CDR1 SGHKS and CDR2 YYEKEE (reference sequence). The CDR3 has 14 residues. Trimming removed 4 bases at V and 3 bases at J, with 14 bases between. CDR3 in DNA: TGTGCCAGCAGCCGAAGGGACTCAAACTACGAGCAGTACTTC. This gives the protein CASSRRDSNYEQYF.

As DNA, the CDR3 is TGCGCCAGCAGCTTGGGGGGCTCGGGCACCGGGGAGCTGTTTTTT. This sequence encodes CASSLGGSGTGELFF. This chain joins TRBV5-1 and TRBJ2-2, with D tentatively TRBD1 (5 bases). Trimming left V 0 bases short and J 4 bases short, with 10 bases between. CDR3 length: 15 amino acids. From germline, CDR1 is SGHRS and CDR2 YFSETQ.

The chain carries TRBV12-2 and TRBJ2-3; the table names TRBD1, a call not compared with the DNA. TRBV12-2 is listed as a pseudogene. The CDR3 loop spans 21 amino acids. The CDR3 sequence: CASRLSDRRSDRGGGTDTQYF. CDR3 DNA sequence: TGTGCAAGTCGCTTATCGGACCGGCGCAGCGACAGGGGAGGGGGCACAGATACGCAGTATTTT.

V gene TRBV7-9 combines with J gene TRBJ2-1; 8 bases are a match to TRBD2. CDR3 length equals 15 residues. The V and J ends lost 4 bases and 8 bases, in that order; junction bases with no gene match: 10. Germline V gives CDR1 SEHNR, CDR2 FQNEAQ (reference sequence). CDR3 coding DNA: TGTGCCAGCAGCTATGGGGGACTAGACCCCCATGAGCAGTTCTTC. Translating gives CASSYGGLDPHEQFF.

This clone was observed a single time. The J gene is TRBJ1-5, the V gene TRBV30; TRBD1 matches at 8 bases. Germline values: CDR1 GTSNPN, CDR2 SVGIG (reference sequence). The trim removed 1 base at V and 6 bases at J, leaving 8 bases unmatched. There are 15 residues in the CDR3. The CDR3 DNA reads as TGTGCCTGGAGTGCGGACAGGGAGAGTGCTCAGCCCCAGCATTTT. This encodes CAWSADRESAQPQHF. Filled out from reference TRBV30 and TRBJ1-5, the complete variable domain reads SQTIHQWPATLVQPVGSPLSLECTVEGTSNPNLYWYRQAAGRGLQLLFYSVGIGQISSEVPQNLSASRPQDRQFILSSKKLLLSDSGFYLCAWSADRESAQPQHFGDGTRLSIL.

The V call is TRBV2, the J call TRBJ2-1, with 10 bases fitting TRBD2. Germline trimming cut 7 bases from V and 4 bases from J; bases unmatched to any gene: 7. Germline assignment: CDR1 SNHLY and CDR2 FYNNEI. This CDR3 has 15 amino acids. CDR3 coding DNA: TGTGCCAGCACCCAGAGTAGCGGGGGGTACAATGAGCAGTTCTTC. Amino acid sequence: CASTQSSGGYNEQFF.

This chain connects TRBV5-1 to TRBJ2-2; D gene uncertain. Germline CDR1 is SGHRS and CDR2 is YFSETQ. There are 16 residues in the CDR3. V dropped 0 bases and J dropped 1 base, with 10 bases sitting between them. CDR3 region: CASSLVPGWNTGELFF. The CDR3, as DNA: TGCGCCAGCAGCTTGGTCCCGGGTTGGAACACCGGGGAGCTGTTTTTT.

The chain is built from TRBV6-1 and TRBJ1-4, with D unclear. The CDR3 totals 15 residues. V shed 8 bases and J shed 2 bases, with 15 bases lying between them. Per germline, CDR1 MNHNS and CDR2 SASEGT. The CDR3 DNA reads as TGTGCCAGCTCCCAGAGGCTAGGGACTAATGAAAAACTGTTTTTT. Residues: CASSQRLGTNEKLFF.

This clone came up once. The chain uses TRBV6-6 and TRBJ1-3; D possibly corresponds to TRBD1 (6 bases). There are 14 residues in the CDR3. V was clipped by 3 bases and J by 4 bases, with 10 bases between them. In germline, CDR1 is MNHNY, CDR2 SVGAGI (reference sequence). The CDR3: CASSYGGLGNTIYF. CDR3 DNA: TGTGCCAGCAGTTATGGGGGGCTAGGAAACACCATATATTTT.

This rearrangement joins TRBV5-1 to TRBJ2-7, with 8 bases identical to TRBD1. The trim removed 3 bases at V and 3 bases at J, leaving 8 bases unmatched. Germline loops: CDR1 SGHRS, CDR2 YFSETQ. CDR3 length: 15 amino acids. The CDR3: CASSSTGAGGYEQYF. CDR3 nucleotide sequence: TGCGCCAGCAGCTCGACAGGGGCTGGGGGCTACGAGCAGTACTTC. Together with reference TRBV5-1 and TRBJ2-7, the CDR3 gives the full variable domain: KAGVTQTPRYLIKTRGQQVTLSCSPISGHRSVSWYQQTPGQGLQFLFEYFSETQRNKGNFPGRFSGRQFSNSRSEMNVSTLELGDSALYLCASSSTGAGGYEQYFGPGTRLTVT.

The V gene is TRBV9, the J gene TRBJ1-2; possible D gene TRBD1, 5 bases. From germline, CDR1 is SGDLS and CDR2 YYNGEE. This CDR3 has 16 residues. V lost 3 bases to trimming and J lost 5 bases, with 20 bases between them. Here the CDR3 DNA reads TGTGCCAGCAGCGCCACCGCCCAGGGCTCCTTATATGGCTACACCTTC. It translates to CASSATAQGSLYGYTF.

This chain joins TRBV5-1 and TRBJ2-5, with no clear D. This CDR3 contains 13 residues. Trimming cost V 6 bases and J 5 bases, with 14 bases left between them. The germline V gene has CDR1 SGHRS and CDR2 YFSETQ. CDR3 in amino acids: CASTTVPMETQYF. The DNA for the CDR3 is TGCGCCAGCACAACCGTACCGATGGAGACCCAGTACTTC.

The chain recombines TRBV7-9 with TRBJ1-4, with 9 bases fitting TRBD1. The length of the CDR3 is 15 residues. Germline V lookup: CDR1 SEHNR, CDR2 FQNEAQ (reference sequence). Trimming took 5 bases from V and 8 from J; bases not matched to a gene: 9. CDR3 DNA sequence: TGTGCCAGCAGCCAAGTGGGACAGGGCGGCGAAAAACTGTTTTTT. Protein product: CASSQVGQGGEKLFF.

V usage is TRBV6-5 and J usage is TRBJ2-5; perhaps TRBD2 as D (6 bases). V shed 5 bases and J shed 4 bases, with 17 bases lying between them. Looked up from germline, CDR1 is MNHEY and CDR2 is SVGAGI. The CDR3 consists of 15 residues. CDR3: CASSPLTSLGETQYF. The CDR3 nucleotides read TGTGCCAGCAGTCCACTGACTAGTCTAGGAGAGACCCAGTACTTC.

The chain has TRBV7-3 and TRBJ1-6; 8 bases map to TRBD1. Germline V gives CDR1 SGHTA, CDR2 FQGTGA. CDR3 length equals 17 residues. V was clipped by 1 base and J by 6 bases; unmatched bases: 8. The CDR3 sequence: CASSLKGGQALNSPLHF. The DNA for the CDR3 is TGTGCCAGCAGCTTAAAGGGGGGACAGGCCCTTAATTCACCCCTCCACTTT.

This clone was counted once. This rearrangement joins TRBV10-1 to TRBJ2-5, with TRBD1 identical over 8 bases. Per the germline V gene, CDR1 is WNHNN and CDR2 is SYGVQD (reference sequence). J lost 5 bases, V lost 1 base, and 0 bases had no gene match. This CDR3 comprises 13 residues. The CDR3 DNA is TGCGCCAGCAGTGAGTACAGGGGGGAGACCCAGTACTTC. Translated: CASSEYRGETQYF.

The chain has TRBV19 and TRBJ2-3, with TRBD1 matching 8 bases. Losses at the gene ends were 3 bases for V and 0 bases for J; bases not matched to a gene: 2. This CDR3 is built from 15 residues. Germline V gene lookup returns CDR1 LNHDA and CDR2 SQIVND (reference sequence). The CDR3 DNA reads as TGTGCCAGTAGTATCCGGGACAGGAGCACAGATACGCAGTATTTT. This gives the protein CASSIRDRSTDTQYF. The full variable domain, in which reference TRBV19 and TRBJ2-3 provide the parts outside the CDR3, is DGGITQSPKYLFRKEGQNVTLSCEQNLNHDAMYWYRQDPGQGLRLIYYSQIVNDFQKGDIAEGYSVSREKKESFPLTVTSAQKNPTAFYLCASSIRDRSTDTQYFGPGTRLTVL.

This chain joins TRBV7-3 and TRBJ2-5, with D possibly TRBD2 on 5 matching bases. This CDR3 is built from 14 residues. V was pared by 2 bases and J by 0 bases, with 7 bases between. CDR1 SGHTA and CDR2 FQGTGA come from the germline V gene. CDR3 bases: TGTGCCAGCAGCTTAGGCGGGTACCAAGAGACCCAGTACTTC. This translates into CASSLGGYQETQYF.

This chain connects TRBV10-1 to TRBJ2-1, with 9 nucleotides matching TRBD2. With V trimmed by 4 bases and J by 6 bases, 7 bases remained unmatched. Germline lookup yields CDR1 WNHNN and CDR2 SYGVQD (reference sequence). The CDR3 is 15 amino acids. The CDR3 reads CASSAGTSRPNEQFF. Written as DNA, the CDR3 is TGCGCCAGCAGTGCCGGGACTAGCCGGCCCAATGAGCAGTTCTTC.

The CDR3 here is CASSRDRVMHGYTF. CDR3 coding DNA: TGTGCCAGCAGCCGGGACAGGGTGATGCATGGCTACACCTTC. V usage is TRBV7-6 and J usage is TRBJ1-2, with 9 nucleotides matching TRBD1. J was trimmed by 6 bases and V by 5 bases; bases with no gene match: 7. Germline assignment: CDR1 SGHVS and CDR2 FNYEAQ. The CDR3 spans 14 residues.

The V gene is TRBV5-5, the J gene TRBJ2-2; TRBD2 matches at 12 bases. V gave up 4 bases and J gave up 9 bases; unmatched junction bases: 7. This CDR3 contains 15 residues. Germline V lookup: CDR1 SGHKS, CDR2 YYEKEE (reference sequence). The CDR3 is CASSGASGGARELFF. In DNA, the CDR3 is TGTGCCAGCAGCGGGGCTAGCGGGGGGGCCCGGGAGCTGTTTTTT.

The J gene is TRBJ2-7, the V gene TRBV19; D gene ambiguous. Between the trimmed V and J ends, which lost 9 bases and 0 bases, there was a span of 12 bases. CDR1 and CDR2 from the germline V gene are LNHDA and SQIVND (reference sequence). The CDR3 has 13 amino acids. The CDR3 DNA sequence: TGTGCCAGCCGAAACTCGGGCTCCTACGAGCAGTACTTC. The encoded protein is CASRNSGSYEQYF.

The rearrangement uses TRBV6-5 and TRBJ1-2; D is ambiguous. V dropped 6 bases and J dropped 4 bases, with 18 bases sitting between them. The CDR3 spans 15 residues. Germline CDR1 reads MNHEY; CDR2 reads SVGAGI. CDR3: CASSPRPFYTYGYTF. CDR3 bases: TGTGCCAGCAGCCCTCGACCATTCTACACCTATGGCTACACCTTC.

V and J are TRBV6-4 and TRBJ2-1; D not resolved. Germline V gene lookup returns CDR1 MRHNA and CDR2 SNTAGT. V shed 6 bases and J shed 6 bases, with 18 bases lying between them. The CDR3 consists of 15 residues. CDR3 nucleotides: TGTGCCAGCAGCGCCCAATTCGCCGTCGGCAATGAGCAGTTCTTC. It encodes CASSAQFAVGNEQFF.

The V gene is TRBV5-6, the J gene TRBJ1-1; D remains unclear. CDR1 and CDR2 from the germline V gene are SGHDT and YYEEEE. The CDR3 consists of 13 residues. Trimming took off 0 bases at V and 3 bases at J, with 6 bases between the two ends. CDR3 residues: CASSLGEDTEAFF. In DNA form, the CDR3 reads TGTGCCAGCAGCTTGGGGGAGGACACTGAAGCTTTCTTT.